This TCR beta chain was captured in a study of cytomegalovirus exposure and HLA in healthy donors. A multiplex PCR was run with 60 Vbeta primers and 13 Jbeta primers. Generated by immunoSEQ multiplex PCR, the TCRdb table keeps only in-frame clones and is missing some. The data contain 200,000 or so clones, 82% of them singletons. CDR1 is SNHLY and CDR2 is FYNNEI in the germline V gene. CDR3 size: 14 residues. The V gene lost 6 bases and the J gene lost 3 bases, with 12 bases spanning the gap. Notes on the study in general: Later on, a genetic analysis was performed. It linked a missense variant in DCLRE1C with V- and J-gene trimming of TCR beta.

In the case of this clone: Its antigen is not identified.

The sequence was collected from a woman in her 50s in good health and CMV-seropositive. Sequencing used PBMCs. V gene TRBV2 combines with J gene TRBJ1-3; TRBD1 might be the D (5 bases). The CDR3 protein is CASSQQEFGNTIYF. The CDR3 DNA follows: TGTGCCAGCAGCCAACAGGAATTTGGAAACACCATATATTTT.